The source of this T cell receptor beta chain is a study of T cells in Graves' hyperthyroidism and ophthalmopathy. Graves' hyperthyroidism showing no ophthalmopathy progression within 18 months was considered stable. A roughly 10 ml volume of fresh peripheral blood provided the PBMCs. From germline, CDR1 is LGHNA and CDR2 YNFKEQ. The V and J ends lost 6 bases and 1 base respectively, with 11 bases between them. The CDR3 is made up of 14 amino acids. Amplified TCR beta CDR3 regions came from RNA transcripts. During a first-round RT-PCR of the TCR CDR3, the HTBI primer set was used. A single record per CDR3 protein comes from TCRdb applying MiXCR to the multiplex PCR reads. This sample has a few hundred thousand distinct CDR3 sequences; 21% occur once, and the top ten carry around 45%. In this sample, this clonotype turned up a few times.

Sequencing input: blood. This receptor was identified in a woman aged 50 to 65 with Graves' hyperthyroidism. The chain uses TRBV4-2 and TRBJ2-3; D is unresolved. CDR3 amino acids: CASSGNLGTDTQYF. CDR3 bases: TGTGCCAGCAGTGGGAACTTGGGCACAGATACGCAGTATTTT.